The clone carrying this T cell receptor (beta chain) was seen a single time. The antigen remains undetermined. This CDR3 contains 15 residues. CDR1 is SGDLS and CDR2 is YYNGEE in the germline V gene. V lost 4 bases and J lost 0; bases outside the gene matches: 2. Those who donated were healthy bone marrow donors. This specimen comes from a study of cytomegalovirus exposure and HLA in healthy donors. Study findings and constraints: Several of the most significant clusters were apparently associated with common viral pathogens in a later analysis.

PCR amplification relied on 60 Vbeta primers (plus 13 Jbeta primers). Only in-frame clones appear in the TCRdb table, and some are missing; sequencing was by immunoSEQ multiplex PCR. The data contain 150,000 to 200,000 clones, 75% to 80% of them singletons. The receptor was derived from a woman aged 30 to 39 in good health and CMV-seropositive. Sequencing was performed on PBMCs. This chain joins TRBV9 and TRBJ1-5; 9 bases are shared with TRBD1. CDR3 region: CASSLGQGSNQPQHF. The CDR3, as DNA: TGTGCCAGCAGCTTGGGACAGGGTAGCAATCAGCCCCAGCATTTT.